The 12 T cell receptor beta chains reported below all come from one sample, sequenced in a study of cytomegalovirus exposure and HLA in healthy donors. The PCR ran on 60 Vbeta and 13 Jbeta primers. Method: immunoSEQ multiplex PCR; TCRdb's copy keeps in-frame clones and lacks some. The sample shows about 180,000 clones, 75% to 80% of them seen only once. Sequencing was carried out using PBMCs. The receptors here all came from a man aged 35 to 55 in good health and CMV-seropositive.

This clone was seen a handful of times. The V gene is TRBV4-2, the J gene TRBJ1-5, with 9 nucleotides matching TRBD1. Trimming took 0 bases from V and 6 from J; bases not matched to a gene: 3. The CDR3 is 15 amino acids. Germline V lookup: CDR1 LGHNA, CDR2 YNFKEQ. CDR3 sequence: CASSQDRQGGQPQHF. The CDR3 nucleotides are TGTGCCAGCAGCCAAGATCGACAGGGGGGTCAGCCCCAGCATTTT.

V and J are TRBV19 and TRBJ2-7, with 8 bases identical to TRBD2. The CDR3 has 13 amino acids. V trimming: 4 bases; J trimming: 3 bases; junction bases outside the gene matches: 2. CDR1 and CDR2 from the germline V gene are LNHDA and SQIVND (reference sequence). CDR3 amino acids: CASSRAGDYEQYF. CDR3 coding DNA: TGTGCCAGTAGTAGAGCGGGAGACTACGAGCAGTACTTC.

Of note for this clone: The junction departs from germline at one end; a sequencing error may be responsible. CDR3: CASSEDRFYNEQFF. The CDR3 DNA follows: TGCGCCAGCAGCGAAGACAGGTTCTACAATGAGCAGTTCTTC. This chain uses TRBV4-1 with TRBJ2-1, with D maybe TRBD1 (6 bases). This CDR3 contains 14 residues. In germline, CDR1 is MGHRA, CDR2 YSYEKL.

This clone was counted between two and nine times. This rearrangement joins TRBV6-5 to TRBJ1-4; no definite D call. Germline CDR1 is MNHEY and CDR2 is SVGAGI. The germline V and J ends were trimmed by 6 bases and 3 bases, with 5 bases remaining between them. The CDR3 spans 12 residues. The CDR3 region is CASRQPNEKLFF. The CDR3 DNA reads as TGTGCCAGCAGACAGCCTAATGAAAAACTGTTTTTT.

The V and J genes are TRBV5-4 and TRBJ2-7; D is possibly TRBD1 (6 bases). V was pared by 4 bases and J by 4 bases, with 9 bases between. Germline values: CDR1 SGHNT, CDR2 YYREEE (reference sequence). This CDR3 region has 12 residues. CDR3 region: CASSRDTYEQYF. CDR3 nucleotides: TGTGCCAGCAGCCGGGACACTTACGAGCAGTACTTC.

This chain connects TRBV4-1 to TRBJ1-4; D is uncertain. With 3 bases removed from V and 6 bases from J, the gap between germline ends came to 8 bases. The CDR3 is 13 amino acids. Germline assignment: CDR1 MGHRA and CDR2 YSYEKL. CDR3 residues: CASSHLADEKLFF. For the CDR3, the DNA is TGCGCCAGCAGCCATTTGGCGGATGAAAAACTGTTTTTT.

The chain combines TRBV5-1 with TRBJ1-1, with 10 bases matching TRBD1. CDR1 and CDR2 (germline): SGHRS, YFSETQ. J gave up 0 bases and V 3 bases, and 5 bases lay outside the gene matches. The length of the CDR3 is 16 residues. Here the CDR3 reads CASSSDRGRMNTEAFF. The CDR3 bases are TGCGCCAGCAGCTCCGACAGGGGGCGAATGAACACTGAAGCTTTCTTT. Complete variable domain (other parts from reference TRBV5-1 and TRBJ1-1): KAGVTQTPRYLIKTRGQQVTLSCSPISGHRSVSWYQQTPGQGLQFLFEYFSETQRNKGNFPGRFSGRQFSNSRSEMNVSTLELGDSALYLCASSSDRGRMNTEAFFGQGTRLTVV.

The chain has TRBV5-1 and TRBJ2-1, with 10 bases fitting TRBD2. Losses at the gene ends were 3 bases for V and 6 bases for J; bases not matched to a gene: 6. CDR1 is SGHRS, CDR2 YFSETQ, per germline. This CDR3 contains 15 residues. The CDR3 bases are TGCGCCAGCAGCTCCCCTAGCGGGAGTCGCAATGAGCAGTTCTTC. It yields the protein CASSSPSGSRNEQFF.

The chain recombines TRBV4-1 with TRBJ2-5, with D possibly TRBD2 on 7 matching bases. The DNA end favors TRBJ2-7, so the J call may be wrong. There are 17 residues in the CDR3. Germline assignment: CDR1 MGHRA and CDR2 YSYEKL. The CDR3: CASSQDAGGPRAYEQYF. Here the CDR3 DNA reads TGCGCCAGCAGCCAAGATGCCGGGGGGCCCCGGGCCTACGAGCAGTACTTC.

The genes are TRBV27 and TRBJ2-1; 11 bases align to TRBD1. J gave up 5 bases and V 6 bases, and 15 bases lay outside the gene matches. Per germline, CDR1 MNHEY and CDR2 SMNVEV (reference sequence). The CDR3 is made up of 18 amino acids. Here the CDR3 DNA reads TGTGCCAGCAGCCGGACAGGGGGCGGCAGCGGGAACCACAATGAGCAGTTCTTC. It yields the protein CASSRTGGGSGNHNEQFF.

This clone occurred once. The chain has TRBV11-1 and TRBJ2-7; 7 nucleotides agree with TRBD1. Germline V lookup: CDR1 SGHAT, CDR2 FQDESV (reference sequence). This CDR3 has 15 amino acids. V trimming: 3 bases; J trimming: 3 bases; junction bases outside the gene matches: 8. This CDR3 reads CASSLGQPKNYEQYF. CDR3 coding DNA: TGTGCCAGCAGCTTGGGACAGCCTAAAAACTACGAGCAGTACTTC.

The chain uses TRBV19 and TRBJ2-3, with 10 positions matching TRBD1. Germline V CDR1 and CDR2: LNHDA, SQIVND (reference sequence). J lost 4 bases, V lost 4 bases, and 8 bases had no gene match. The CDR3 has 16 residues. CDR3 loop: CASSTYGTGAPDTQYF. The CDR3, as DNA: TGTGCCAGTAGTACCTACGGGACAGGGGCCCCAGATACGCAGTATTTT.